The clone carrying this TCR beta chain was seen repeatedly, ten times or more. Stable Graves' hyperthyroidism meant no ophthalmopathy progression within 18 months. Hyperthyroidism had been newly diagnosed in patients aged 18 to 65, and its duration was under 2 months. Criteria for exclusion of patients were uncontrolled infection, other autoimmune disease, pregnancy or lactation. This record belongs to a study of T cells in Graves' hyperthyroidism and ophthalmopathy. Study-level background: Peripheral blood sampling occurred at initial diagnosis, before any treatment.

This CDR3 region has 14 residues. Germline lookup yields CDR1 SGHAT and CDR2 FQNNGV. The V and J ends lost 5 bases and 5 bases respectively, with 15 bases between them. Amplified TCR beta CDR3 regions came from RNA transcripts. Using the HTBI primer set, a first-round RT-PCR was run on the TCR CDR3. TCRdb fed the multiplex PCR reads into MiXCR, producing one record per CDR3 protein. The sample contains more than 500,000 distinct CDR3 sequences, 14% of which appear only once. Sequenced sample: blood. The origin of this receptor is a woman aged 40-49 years with Graves' hyperthyroidism. The chain uses TRBV11-2 and TRBJ2-5; perhaps TRBD1 as D (8 bases). CDR3 bases: TGTGCCAGCAGCCGGGGGGACAGGAGGGAGACCCAGTACTTC. Its translation: CASSRGDRRETQYF.